Listed below are T cell receptor beta chains from one sample, sequenced in a study of cytomegalovirus exposure and HLA in healthy donors. Repertoires were generated with immunoSEQ multiplex PCR, while TCRdb's copy carries only in-frame clones and drops some. The data show about 190,000 clones, over 60% seen once. Sequencing was carried out using PBMCs. All receptors come from a man aged 25 to 45 in good health and CMV-seropositive. The CDR3 runs from the conserved cysteine through the conserved F or W. Fields, in order: clone size, J gene, V gene, D gene, CDR3 protein, CDR3 DNA. The D gene is left open where the match is weak. Clone sizes are given selectively: once, few, many, or a class where the clone is expanded.

>-|TRBJ1-4|TRBV9|-
CASSAYSGINEKLFF
TGTGCCAGCAGCGCGTACAGTGGAATTAATGAAAAACTGTTTTTT
>-|TRBJ1-5|TRBV11-2|-
CASSLYGEQPQHF
TGTGCCAGCAGCTTATACGGAGAACAGCCCCAGCATTTT
>-|TRBJ2-7|TRBV6-1|TRBD1
CASSEPRDSPSSYEQYF
TGTGCCAGCAGTGAACCCCGGGACAGTCCAAGCTCCTACGAGCAGTACTTC
>-|TRBJ2-1|TRBV27|TRBD2
CASSFTSGDYNEQFF
TGTGCCAGCAGTTTCACTAGCGGGGATTACAATGAGCAGTTCTTC
>few|TRBJ1-1|TRBV7-6|-
CASSLEPGNSRNTEAFF
TGTGCCAGCAGCTTAGAACCGGGGAACTCTCGGAACACTGAAGCTTTCTTT
>-|TRBJ2-7|TRBV11-2|-
CASSPGYSSYEQYF
TGTGCCAGCAGCCCGGGGTACAGCTCCTACGAGCAGTACTTC
>-|TRBJ2-7|TRBV10-3|TRBD1
CAISTGTGSYEQYF
TGTGCCATCAGCACCGGGACAGGGTCATACGAGCAGTACTTC
>-|TRBJ1-3|TRBV28|TRBD1
CASSTGVGNTIYF
TGTGCCAGCTCCACAGGGGTTGGAAACACCATATATTTT
>-|TRBJ2-1|TRBV9|TRBD2
CASSVVGTSGNEQFF
TGTGCCAGCAGCGTAGTAGGGACTAGCGGTAATGAGCAGTTCTTC
>few|TRBJ1-2|TRBV5-6|TRBD1
CASSLGQNRGYGYTF
TGTGCCAGCAGCTTGGGCCAAAACAGGGGTTATGGCTACACCTTC
>-|TRBJ1-4|TRBV5-1|-
CASSPSGRTKNEKLFF
TGCGCCAGCAGCCCCTCCGGGAGGACGAAAAATGAAAAACTGTTTTTT
>-|TRBJ2-7|TRBV5-4|TRBD2
CASSFPAAGGSPMGQYF
TGTGCCAGCAGCTTCCCTGCGGCGGGAGGGTCCCCCATGGGGCAGTACTTC
>-|TRBJ1-2|TRBV29-1|-
CSVEGRNYGYTF
TGCAGCGTTGAAGGTAGAAACTATGGCTACACCTTC
>-|TRBJ2-5|TRBV18|TRBD1
CASSYLTGTQETQYF
TGTGCCAGCTCATACCTGACAGGGACCCAAGAGACCCAGTACTTC
>few|TRBJ1-1|TRBV5-5|-
CASSFTANTEAFF
TGTGCCAGCAGCTTTACAGCGAACACTGAAGCTTTCTTT
>-|TRBJ2-1|TRBV7-9|-
CASSFTRGGSGYGEQFF
TGTGCCAGCAGCTTCACCAGGGGAGGGTCTGGGTATGGTGAGCAGTTCTTC
>once|TRBJ1-2|TRBV9|-
CASLRGGGPNGYTF
TGTGCCAGCCTGAGAGGGGGGGGACCAAATGGCTACACCTTC
>-|TRBJ1-1|TRBV11-1|TRBD1
CASSQDRQEAFF
TGTGCCAGCAGCCAGGACAGGCAAGAAGCTTTCTTT
>-|TRBJ1-5|TRBV19|TRBD1
CASSLGQNQPQHF
TGTGCCAGTAGTCTGGGACAGAATCAGCCCCAGCATTTT
>-|TRBJ2-7|TRBV18|TRBD1
CASTQNGQGMSEQYF
TGTGCCAGCACCCAGAACGGACAGGGGATGTCCGAGCAGTACTTC
>-|TRBJ2-7|TRBV27|TRBD2
CASSLVRAGGSYEQYF
TGTGCCAGCAGTTTGGTGCGAGCGGGAGGATCCTACGAGCAGTACTTC
>-|TRBJ2-3|TRBV13|-
CASSSLLGVKGTDTQYF
TGTGCCAGCAGCTCCCTCCTAGGGGTTAAGGGCACAGATACGCAGTATTTT
>few|TRBJ2-2|TRBV19|-
CASSMSSANTGELFF
TGTGCCAGTAGTATGTCAAGCGCCAACACCGGGGAGCTGTTTTTT
>-|TRBJ2-1|TRBV13|TRBD2
CASSSDQWGLAGIHNEQFF
TGTGCCAGCAGCTCCGACCAATGGGGACTAGCGGGAATCCACAATGAGCAGTTCTTC
>once|TRBJ1-1|TRBV5-1|TRBD1
CASSWDSSTEAFF
TGCGCCAGCAGCTGGGACAGCTCCACTGAAGCTTTCTTT
>few|TRBJ2-5|TRBV2|-
CASFMAETQYF
TGTGCCAGTTTTATGGCAGAGACCCAGTACTTC
>-|TRBJ2-3|TRBV5-4|-
CASSFYSGRTQYF
TGTGCCAGCAGCTTCTACTCCGGTCGGACGCAGTATTTT
>-|TRBJ2-7|TRBV7-2|-
CASSPGLAPEQYF
TGTGCCAGCAGCCCCGGGCTAGCGCCGGAGCAGTACTTC
>-|TRBJ2-7|TRBV11-1|TRBD1
CASSQDRDEQYF
TGTGCCAGCAGCCAGGACAGGGACGAGCAGTACTTC
>-|TRBJ2-2|TRBV15|TRBD2
CATSRAFPSSGMSGELFF
TGTGCCACCAGCAGAGCCTTCCCTTCTAGCGGGATGTCCGGGGAGCTGTTTTTT
>-|TRBJ1-2|TRBV11-2|TRBD1
CASSLDRGTGGSGYTF
TGTGCCAGCAGCTTAGATCGTGGGACAGGGGGCAGTGGCTACACCTTC
>once|TRBJ2-1|TRBV9|TRBD2
CASSVESGGYNEQFF
TGTGCCAGCAGCGTAGAGAGCGGGGGGTACAATGAGCAGTTCTTC
>-|TRBJ1-1|TRBV6-5|TRBD1
CASSLQGGTEAFF
TGTGCCAGCAGTTTGCAGGGGGGCACTGAAGCTTTCTTT
>-|TRBJ2-1|TRBV5-1|-
CASSLYGSSYNEQFF
TGCGCCAGCAGCTTGTACGGGAGCTCCTACAATGAGCAGTTCTTC
>-|TRBJ1-5|TRBV28|TRBD1
CASSRRQGWSNQPQHF
TGTGCCAGCAGCCGCCGACAGGGTTGGAGCAATCAGCCCCAGCATTTT
>once|TRBJ2-1|TRBV12-5|-
CASGFAGTTYNEQFF
TGTGCTAGTGGTTTCGCCGGGACAACCTACAATGAGCAGTTCTTC
>-|TRBJ2-3|TRBV5-1|-
CASSLATGSTDTQYF
TGCGCCAGCAGCTTGGCGACGGGGTCGACAGATACGCAGTATTTT
>-|TRBJ1-1|TRBV7-3|-
CASSPSGVVNTEAFF
TGTGCCAGCAGCCCATCCGGGGTAGTAAACACTGAAGCTTTCTTT